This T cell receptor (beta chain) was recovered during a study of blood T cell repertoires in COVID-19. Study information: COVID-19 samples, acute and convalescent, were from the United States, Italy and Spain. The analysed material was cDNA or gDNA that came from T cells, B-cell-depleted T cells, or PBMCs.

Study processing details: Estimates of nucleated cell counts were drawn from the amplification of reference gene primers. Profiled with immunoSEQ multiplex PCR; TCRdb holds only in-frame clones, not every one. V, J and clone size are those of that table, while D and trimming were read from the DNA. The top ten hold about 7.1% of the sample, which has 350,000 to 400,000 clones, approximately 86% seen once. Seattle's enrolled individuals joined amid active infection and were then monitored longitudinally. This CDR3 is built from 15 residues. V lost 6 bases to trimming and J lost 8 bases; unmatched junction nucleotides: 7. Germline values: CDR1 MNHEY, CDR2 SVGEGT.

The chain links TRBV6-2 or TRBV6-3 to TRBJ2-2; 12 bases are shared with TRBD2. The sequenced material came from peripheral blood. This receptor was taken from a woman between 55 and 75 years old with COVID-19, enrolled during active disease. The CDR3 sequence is CASSLTSGGLGELFF. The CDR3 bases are TGTGCCAGCAGCCTGACTAGCGGGGGCCTAGGGGAGCTGTTTTTT.